The 14 T cell receptor beta chains in this list originate from one sample, sequenced in a study of early T cells in non-severe SARS-CoV-2 infection. TCRdb ran MiXCR on the 5' RACE reads and lists one entry per CDR3 protein. The sample holds 100,000 to 150,000 distinct CDR3 sequences, about 15% seen once. Sequenced material: whole blood. These receptors originate from an adult who was a healthcare worker with PCR-confirmed SARS-CoV-2 infection or an uninfected control (not recorded which).

The sample holds a few counts of this clonotype. The V gene is TRBV29-1, the J gene TRBJ2-3, with D unclear. Germline-derived CDR1 and CDR2 are SQVTM and ANQGSEA. V lost 2 bases to trimming and J lost 2 bases, with 5 bases between them. CDR3 length: 12 amino acids. This CDR3 is CSVEWVTDTQYF. CDR3 sequence (DNA): TGCAGCGTTGAATGGGTCACAGATACGCAGTATTTT.

This clonotype was counted only a few times. The chain joins TRBV13 to TRBJ2-1; 7 bases agree with TRBD1. V shed 4 bases, J shed 9 bases, and the junction held 6 bases outside the gene matches. CDR1 PRHDT and CDR2 FYEKMQ come from the germline V gene (reference sequence). This CDR3 region has 13 residues. The CDR3 nucleotides are TGTGCCAGCAGCTCCGACAGGGCTTTTGAGCAGTTCTTC. Its translation: CASSSDRAFEQFF.

This clonotype was recorded a few times. The chain is built from TRBV12-3 or TRBV12-4 and TRBJ2-3; 7 bases align to TRBD2. This CDR3 spans 14 amino acids. With 8 bases clipped from V and 3 bases from J, the junction kept 8 bases outside the gene matches. CDR3 bases: TGTGCCAGCTTCAAGGGCGGGGGAACAGATACGCAGTATTTT. Its protein product is CASFKGGGTDTQYF.

The rearrangement joins TRBV12-3 or TRBV12-4 to TRBJ2-5; 9 bases agree with TRBD1. The J segment lost 5 bases and the V segment lost 6 bases, leaving 7 bases of the junction unmatched. This CDR3 comprises 14 residues. The CDR3 bases are TGTGCCAGCAGCTACAGGGGGCGCCCGGAGACCCAGTACTTC. This translates into CASSYRGRPETQYF.

The gene calls are TRBV18 and TRBJ1-3; D is undetermined. Trimming took 6 bases from V and 0 from J, leaving 12 bases between them. Looked up from germline, CDR1 is KGHSH and CDR2 is LQKENI. The CDR3 loop spans 15 amino acids. In DNA, the CDR3 is TGTGCCAGCTCCGTCATGGGCAGCTCTGGAAACACCATATATTTT. This gives the protein CASSVMGSSGNTIYF.

The table lists this clonotype with a few counts. The chain combines TRBV19 with TRBJ1-1; D is possibly TRBD1 (5 bases). V shed 5 bases and J shed 7 bases, with 17 bases lying between them. Germline assignment: CDR1 LNHDA and CDR2 SQIVND (reference sequence). This CDR3 spans 14 amino acids. CDR3 coding DNA: TGTGCCAGTAGTCCTAGGTGGGGGAGTCATGAAGCTTTCTTT. Protein product: CASSPRWGSHEAFF.

Only a few counts were recorded for this clonotype. The rearrangement joins TRBV18 to TRBJ1-2; no reliable D call. CDR1 and CDR2 from the germline V gene are KGHSH and LQKENI. This CDR3 has 13 amino acids. V was shortened by 3 bases and J by 9 bases, with 14 bases between the two germline ends. The CDR3 here is CASSPPALSSYTF. CDR3 in DNA: TGTGCCAGCTCACCCCCAGCGTTGAGTAGCTACACCTTC. The whole variable domain, filled in from reference TRBV18 and TRBJ1-2, reads NAGVMQNPRHLVRRRGQEARLRCSPMKGHSHVYWYRQLPEEGLKFMVYLQKENIIDESGMPKERFSAEFPKEGPSILRIQQVVRGDSAAYFCASSPPALSSYTFGSGTRLTVV.

The V gene is TRBV5-1, the J gene TRBJ2-5; the D gene is possibly TRBD1 (7 bases). CDR1 SGHRS and CDR2 YFSETQ come from the germline V gene. The CDR3 length is 14 residues. The V end was cut by 4 bases, the J end by 5 bases, with 15 bases between. The chain's CDR3 is CASSAGQSKETQYF. CDR3 DNA: TGCGCCAGCAGCGCGGGACAGTCAAAGGAGACCCAGTACTTC.

V gene TRBV7-9 combines with J gene TRBJ2-3, with a possible D match to TRBD2 (6 bases). The CDR3 runs to 15 residues. The germline V gene encodes CDR1 SEHNR and CDR2 FQNEAQ (reference sequence). Trimming took 1 base from V and 0 from J, leaving 8 bases between them. CDR3 coding DNA: TGTGCCAGCAGCTTAGACAGCGGGAGCACAGATACGCAGTATTTT. Residues: CASSLDSGSTDTQYF.

This clonotype showed up just a few times. The chain couples TRBV18 to TRBJ1-5; D not resolved. Deletions cut 3 bases from V and 7 bases from J, with 10 bases between. CDR3 length: 13 amino acids. Germline lookup yields CDR1 KGHSH and CDR2 LQKENI. CDR3: CASSPEQSQPQHF. CDR3 bases: TGTGCCAGCTCACCGGAACAGTCCCAGCCCCAGCATTTT.

The rearrangement joins TRBV9 to TRBJ1-1, with TRBD1 matching over 7 bases. After removal of 0 bases from V and 9 bases from J, the junction contained 5 bases not matched to a gene. In germline, CDR1 is SGDLS, CDR2 YYNGEE. This CDR3 region has 13 residues. In DNA form, the CDR3 reads TGTGCCAGCAGCGTAGCCCAGACAGGGAAAGCTTTCTTT. Amino acids: CASSVAQTGKAFF. The variable domain in full, with the rest retrieved from reference TRBV9 and TRBJ1-1, is DSGVTQTPKHLITATGQRVTLRCSPRSGDLSVYWYQQSLDQGLQFLIQYYNGEERAKGNILERFSAQQFPDLHSELNLSSLELGDSALYFCASSVAQTGKAFFGQGTRLTVV.

V is TRBV4-2 and J is TRBJ2-7, with TRBD1 identical over 9 bases. The length of the CDR3 is 17 residues. J gave up 4 bases and V 4 bases, and 14 bases lay outside the gene matches. Germline CDR1 LGHNA, CDR2 YNFKEQ. This CDR3 reads CASSRGGQGRMGYEQYF. In DNA, the CDR3 is TGTGCCAGCAGCCGAGGGGGACAGGGTAGGATGGGTTACGAGCAGTACTTC.

This chain connects TRBV12-3 or TRBV12-4 to TRBJ1-3; D is perhaps TRBD1 (6 bases). The CDR3 is made up of 14 amino acids. V gave up 6 bases and J gave up 1 base, with 10 bases separating them. The CDR3 nucleotides are TGTGCCAGCAGGCACACAGGGTCTGGAAACACCATATATTTT. This translates into CASRHTGSGNTIYF.

This clonotype was detected many times. The chain joins TRBV11-2 to TRBJ2-5; TRBD1 is a possible D gene (6 bases). Germline V gene data show CDR1 as SGHAT and CDR2 as FQNNGV. The CDR3 totals 13 residues. Between the trimmed V and J ends, which lost 3 bases and 5 bases, there was a span of 10 bases. The CDR3 spells CASSFGGAETQYF. The CDR3 DNA is TGTGCCAGCAGCTTTGGGGGCGCGGAGACCCAGTACTTC.